This T cell receptor beta chain was retrieved from a study of immune evolution from preneoplasia to lung adenocarcinoma. Study-wide context: HLA loss of heterozygosity: about 7% AIS, around 16% MIA, about 31% ADC, none AAH. Findings and limits, study-wide: Top clone share appeared to fall from AAH through AIS, MIA, adenocarcinoma. Clonality was highest in normal lung, lower in later-stage lesions apparently.

The table came from immunoSEQ multiplex PCR; TCRdb's copy has only in-frame clones and leaves some out. The sample has some 5,000 clones, roughly 88% seen once. Histologic diagnosis was independently verified by two lung pathologists. The CDR3 is 15 residues long. The V and J ends lost 6 bases and 4 bases respectively, with 18 bases between them. Germline V gene data show CDR1 as MDHEN and CDR2 as SYDVKM. As to this clone: Its antigen is not identified.

Material for sequencing was FFPE invasive lung adenocarcinoma tissue. The chain uses TRBV28 and TRBJ2-5; D ambiguous. The receptor was isolated from a person between 50 and 60 years old with lung adenocarcinoma. CDR3 bases: TGTGCCAGCAGCTTTCTCGATCCGGAGAGAGAGACCCAGTACTTC. It specifies CASSFLDPERETQYF.